This note documents a single T cell receptor (beta chain) sequence. Its cognate antigen is unknown. The sample comes from a study of T cell responses to AZD1222 COVID-19 vaccine. Clones were sequenced by immunoSEQ multiplex PCR, and TCRdb holds only the in-frame ones, with some missing. Of roughly 120,000 clones listed, about nine tenths are singletons. V was pared by 4 bases and J by 1 base, with 11 bases between. The CDR3 runs 14 residues. Germline CDR1 is SGHDT and CDR2 is YYEEEE. Study-level points and caveats: Per reports, nearly half of all spike-specific TCRs target regions that are unmutated in variants. The sample set comprised mostly white British donors with more females, and clonal diversity was possibly underestimated.

This sequence was found in an adult in good health. The gene calls are TRBV5-6 and TRBJ1-2; no clear D gene. Sequenced here: peripheral blood, sampled on day 0 of AZD1222 vaccination. The CDR3 region is CASSLRSYNYGYTF. The DNA of the CDR3 is TGTGCCAGCAGCCTAAGAAGCTATAACTATGGCTACACCTTC. The full variable domain, rest sourced from reference TRBV5-6 and TRBJ1-2, is DAGVTQSPTHLIKTRGQQVTLRCSPKSGHDTVSWYQQALGQGPQFIFQYYEEEERQRGNFPDRFSGHQFPNYSSELNVNALLLGDSALYLCASSLRSYNYGYTFGSGTRLTVV.